A selection of T cell receptor beta chains follows, all from one sample in a study of blood T cell repertoires in COVID-19. Using immunoSEQ multiplex PCR, the repertoire was profiled, and TCRdb retains in-frame clones only, with some absent. The sample contains around 250,000 clones, 85% to 90% of which appear only once. The sequenced material came from PBMCs or T cells enriched from blood (not recorded which). The receptors originated from a woman between 25 and 40 years old with acute COVID-19. CDR3s include the opening cysteine and the closing phenylalanine or tryptophan. D genes are given only for firm matches. Some rows have no size entry. The others give once, few or many, or a class for an expanded clone.

clone size	V gene	J gene	D gene	CDR3 DNA	CDR3 protein
NA	TRBV9	TRBJ2-7	TRBD2	TGTGCCAGCAGCGTAGGATCCGGACTAGCCTACGAGCAGTACTTC	CASSVGSGLAYEQYF
NA	TRBV11-2	TRBJ2-4	TRBD2	TGTGCCAGCAGCTTAGGTCCGGGAGGCCTTGGGTGGGCCAAAAACATTCAGTACTTC	CASSLGPGGLGWAKNIQYF
NA	TRBV25-1	TRBJ2-7	TRBD1	TGTGCCAGCAGTGAGCCGGGACAGGGATCTTACGAGCAGTACTTC	CASSEPGQGSYEQYF
NA	TRBV4-2	TRBJ2-1	NA	TGTGCCAGCAGCCAGGATGGGACTCGGAGCTCCTACAATGAGCAGTTCTTC	CASSQDGTRSSYNEQFF
NA	TRBV9	TRBJ2-1	TRBD2	TGTGCCAGCAGCGCCGGACTAGCGGTTCACAATGAGCAGTTCTTC	CASSAGLAVHNEQFF
few	TRBV15	TRBJ2-1	NA	TGTGCCACCAGCAGAGATCGGTCCGGGGTAGATGAGCAGTTCTTC	CATSRDRSGVDEQFF
once	TRBV6-1	TRBJ2-3	NA	TGTGCCAGCAGTGAATCCAGCGGAGTTGGCTATAACACAGATACGCAGTATTTT	CASSESSGVGYNTDTQYF
few	TRBV27	TRBJ1-2	NA	TGTGCCAGCAAGAATAGAGCTAACTATGGCTACACCTTC	CASKNRANYGYTF
NA	TRBV24-1	TRBJ2-5	TRBD1	TGTGCCACCAGTGATTTCGGGACAGGGCTGGAGACCCAGTACTTC	CATSDFGTGLETQYF
NA	TRBV20-1	TRBJ2-7	NA	TGCAGTGCTAGTAATCAGGGGAAAGGAGAGCAGTACTTC	CSASNQGKGEQYF
NA	TRBV7-6	TRBJ1-4	NA	TGTGCCAGCAGCCCCTTGGTGGACTCTAATGAAAAACTGTTTTTT	CASSPLVDSNEKLFF
NA	TRBV28	TRBJ1-3	TRBD1	TGTGCCAGCATAGGGACAGGGATTAAAGACACCATATATTTT	CASIGTGIKDTIYF
NA	TRBV9	TRBJ2-7	TRBD2	TGTGCCAGCAGCGTAGGGTCTAGCGGGTTTTACGAGCAGTACTTC	CASSVGSSGFYEQYF
once	TRBV14	TRBJ2-1	NA	TGTGCCAGCAGCCAACTAGGGGGGGCCAGCCGCACTGAGCAGTTCTTC	CASSQLGGASRTEQFF
NA	TRBV28	TRBJ1-1	NA	TGTGCCAGCAGGCAGAAGGAAGCTTTCTTT	CASRQKEAFF
few	TRBV7-9	TRBJ2-7	TRBD2	TGTGCCAGCAGCTTAGAAACTAGCGGGAGGGTCGAGCAGTACTTC	CASSLETSGRVEQYF
NA	TRBV10-3	TRBJ2-2	TRBD2	TGTGCCATCGGGATAGCGGGAGACGGGGAGCTGTTTTTT	CAIGIAGDGELFF
NA	TRBV19	TRBJ2-7	NA	TGTGCCAGTAGCGGTCCCCGAGAGCAGTACTTC	CASSGPREQYF
NA	TRBV10-3	TRBJ2-1	TRBD1	TGTGCCATCAGTGGATCAGGGGGCGGCTACAATGAGCAGTTCTTC	CAISGSGGGYNEQFF
NA	TRBV9	TRBJ2-1	NA	TGTGCCAGCAGCGTAGCTCGCGGACTCAGCTCCTACAATGAGCAGTTCTTC	CASSVARGLSSYNEQFF
NA	TRBV6-6	TRBJ1-5	NA	TGTGCCAGCAGTGACGGGGATCATAGCAATCAGCCCCAGCATTTT	CASSDGDHSNQPQHF
once	TRBV5-6	TRBJ2-2	NA	TGTGCCAGCAGCCTGGAACTAGCTACAACCGGGGAGCTGTTTTTT	CASSLELATTGELFF
once	TRBV2	TRBJ1-4	NA	TGTGCCAGCAGTGGAGGTTGGCAGGGAAATGAAAAACTGTTTTTT	CASSGGWQGNEKLFF
NA	TRBV19	TRBJ2-5	TRBD2	TGTGCCAGTAGTATAGTTACAGCAGGACTAGCGGCCGGAGAAGAGACCCAGTACTTC	CASSIVTAGLAAGEETQYF
once	TRBV19	TRBJ1-1	NA	TGTGCCAGTAGTATCTCCGGGACAAAGAACACTGAAGCTTTCTTT	CASSISGTKNTEAFF
NA	TRBV11-2	TRBJ2-1	TRBD2	TGTGCCAGCAGCTTAGTGCCTAGCGGGTACAATGAGCAGTTCTTC	CASSLVPSGYNEQFF
NA	TRBV7-9	TRBJ2-3	TRBD2	TGTGCCAGCAGCCGCGGGACTAGCGGCACAGATACGCAGTATTTT	CASSRGTSGTDTQYF
once	TRBV19	TRBJ2-3	TRBD2	TGTGCCAGTAGTACCCGCGGGGCGGGAGGCGCAGATACGCAGTATTTT	CASSTRGAGGADTQYF
once	TRBV13	TRBJ2-2	TRBD2	TGTGCCAGCAGCGTTCGGGAGGAGAACACCGGGGAGCTGTTTTTT	CASSVREENTGELFF
NA	TRBV4-1	TRBJ1-2	TRBD1	TGCGCCAGCAGCCAGAACATCGAGACAGGGGGTCGCGGCTACACCTTC	CASSQNIETGGRGYTF
NA	TRBV3-1/TRBV3-2	TRBJ1-5	NA	TGTGCCAGCAGCCACAGGGGCGGACAGCCCCAGCATTTT	CASSHRGGQPQHF
NA	TRBV15	TRBJ1-2	NA	TGTGCCACCAGCAGAGACGGGTTCAATTATGGCTACACCTTC	CATSRDGFNYGYTF
NA	TRBV4-1	TRBJ2-7	TRBD2	TGCGCCAGCAGACTTGGACTAGCGGATTACGAGCAGTACTTC	CASRLGLADYEQYF